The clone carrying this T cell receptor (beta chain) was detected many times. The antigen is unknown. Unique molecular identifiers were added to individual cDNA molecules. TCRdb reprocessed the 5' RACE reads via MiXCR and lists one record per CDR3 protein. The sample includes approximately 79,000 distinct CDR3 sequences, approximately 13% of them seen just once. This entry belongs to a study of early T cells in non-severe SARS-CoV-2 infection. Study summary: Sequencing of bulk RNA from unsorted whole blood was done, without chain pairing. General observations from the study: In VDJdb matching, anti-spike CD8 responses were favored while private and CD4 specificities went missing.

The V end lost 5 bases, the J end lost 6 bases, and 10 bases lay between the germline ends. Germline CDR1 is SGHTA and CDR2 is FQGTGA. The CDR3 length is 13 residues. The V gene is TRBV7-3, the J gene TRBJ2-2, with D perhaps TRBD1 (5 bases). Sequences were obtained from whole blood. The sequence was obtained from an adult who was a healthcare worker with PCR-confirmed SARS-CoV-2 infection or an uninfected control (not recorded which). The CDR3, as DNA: TGTGCCAGCAGCCCCAGGGTGCCCGGGGAGCTGTTTTTT. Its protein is CASSPRVPGELFF. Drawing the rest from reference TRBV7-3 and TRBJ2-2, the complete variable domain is GAGVSQTPSNKVTEKGKYVELRCDPISGHTALYWYRQSLGQGPEFLIYFQGTGAADDSGLPNDRFFAVRPEGSVSTLKIQRTERGDSAVYLCASSPRVPGELFFGEGSRLTVL.